This entry concerns a single T cell receptor (beta chain). The entry originates in a study of blood T cell repertoires in COVID-19. Study context: Samples came from the United States, Italy and Spain, spanning acute and convalescent COVID-19.

Germline V gene sequence: CDR1 LGHNA, CDR2 YSLEER. There are 15 residues in the CDR3. Trimming shortened V by 3 bases and J by 0 bases, and 12 bases separated the two germline ends. Measured with immunoSEQ multiplex PCR; TCRdb has only the in-frame clones, and not every one. Of about 150,000 clones detected, 75% to 90% appear once; the ten largest clones hold more than 4.5%. Cohort allocation depended upon clinical history that participants reported. A case of COVID-19 had been met by exposed participants within 2 weeks before study entry. The rearrangement uses TRBV4-3 and TRBJ2-7; D is perhaps TRBD2 (5 bases). This receptor was obtained from a man between 65 and 80 years old who had been exposed to COVID-19. The sample comprised PBMCs or T cells enriched from blood (not recorded which). CDR3 residues: CASSQEAISSYEQYF. DNA for the CDR3: TGCGCCAGCAGCCAGGAGGCCATCAGCTCCTACGAGCAGTACTTC.